This is a list of T cell receptor beta chains from one sample in a study of T cells in narcolepsy. Some clones are missing from TCRdb's copy, which holds only in-frame ones; the method was immunoSEQ multiplex PCR. The table includes about 40,000 clones, approximately 85% detected once. Material for sequencing was CD45RA- memory CD4+ T cells from PBMCs. The source of these receptors is a human donor with narcolepsy. CDR3s include the opening cysteine and the closing phenylalanine or tryptophan. A D gene is named only where the DNA matches it firmly. A clone size is listed for some rows: how often the clone was seen (once, few, many), or a class if it is expanded.

>16|TRBJ1-4|once|NA|TRBV7-2
TGTGCCAGCAGCCCCCGACAGATTACAACTAATGAAAAACTGTTTTTT
CASSPRQITTNEKLFF
>15|TRBJ1-2|NA|NA|TRBV5-6
TGTGCCAGCAGCTTATACCCAACGGGGGCTCCTGGCTACACCTTC
CASSLYPTGAPGYTF
>12|TRBJ1-2|NA|NA|TRBV5-6
TGTGCCAGCAGCTTTAGGTTCGGGGGCTACACCTTC
CASSFRFGGYTF
>13|TRBJ2-7|NA|TRBD1|TRBV29-1
TGCAGCGCCGCCCGGACAGGGGGGTTCGAGCAGTACTTC
CSAARTGGFEQYF
>12|TRBJ1-2|NA|NA|TRBV28
TGTGCCAGCAGTAACAGCCTCTATGGCTACACCTTC
CASSNSLYGYTF
>15|TRBJ2-1|few|TRBD2|TRBV9
TGTGCCAGCAGCGTAGCCCCCCGGGGGGACAATGAGCAGTTCTTC
CASSVAPRGDNEQFF
>16|TRBJ1-4|NA|TRBD1|TRBV5-1
TGCGCCAGCAGCTTGGGACAGGGGACGGGGAATGAAAAACTGTTTTTT
CASSLGQGTGNEKLFF
>14|TRBJ1-2|NA|NA|TRBV19
TGTGCCAGTAGTCTGGCCAGAACTAACTATGGCTACACCTTC
CASSLARTNYGYTF
>13|TRBJ1-5|NA|NA|TRBV7-2
TGTGCCAGCAGTCCGCAGGGAAATCAGCCCCAGCATTTT
CASSPQGNQPQHF
>15|TRBJ2-1|once|TRBD2|TRBV9
TGTGCCAGCAGCACCAGCGGGGTCGGGCTCAATGAGCAGTTCTTC
CASSTSGVGLNEQFF
>15|TRBJ1-1|NA|NA|TRBV7-8
TGTGCCAGCAGCATAAGTCAACTGTCAAACACTGAAGCTTTCTTT
CASSISQLSNTEAFF
>14|TRBJ1-2|NA|NA|TRBV19
TGTGCCAGTAGTATAAATAGTGCTAACTATGGCTACACCTTC
CASSINSANYGYTF
>16|TRBJ1-6|NA|NA|TRBV21-1
TGTGCCAGCAGCAGAGAACACAGGGCCGCGAGTTCACCCCTCCACTTT
CASSREHRAASSPLHF
>13|TRBJ1-1|NA|TRBD1|TRBV19
TGTGCCAGTAGTGCCGACAGGGAAACTGAAGCTTTCTTT
CASSADRETEAFF
>15|TRBJ2-4|few|NA|TRBV5-1
TGCGCCAGCAGCCAAGGGACACGGACCAAAAACATTCAGTACTTC
CASSQGTRTKNIQYF
>13|TRBJ2-3|NA|NA|TRBV7-6
TGTGCCAGCAGCTTAGGTCCGGGAGATACGCAGTATTTT
CASSLGPGDTQYF
>15|TRBJ1-3|once|NA|TRBV19
TGTGCCAGTAGTGCCACACGGGATGCTATGAACACCATATATTTT
CASSATRDAMNTIYF
>14|TRBJ1-2|few|NA|TRBV6-1
TGTGCCAGCAGCTCCCGCGGAGGGCTCGATGGCTACACCTTC
CASSSRGGLDGYTF
>13|TRBJ2-5|few|NA|TRBV7-2
TGTGCCAGCAGCTCAGGGTGGGCGGAGACCCAGTACTTC
CASSSGWAETQYF
>16|TRBJ1-2|NA|NA|TRBV19
TGTGCCAGTAGTGCCCGGTTACAGGATGTAGGCTCTGGCTACACCTTC
CASSARLQDVGSGYTF
>14|TRBJ1-2|NA|NA|TRBV25-1
TGTGCCAGCAGTGACGCCGGGTCTTCAGGGGGCTACACCTTC
CASSDAGSSGGYTF
>15|TRBJ1-2|NA|TRBD1|TRBV7-2
TGTGCCAGCAGCTCCCGGACAGGGGGCCTCTATGGCTACACCTTC
CASSSRTGGLYGYTF
>11|TRBJ1-2|NA|NA|TRBV28
TGTGCCAGCAAGAAAGCGGGAGGCTACACCTTC
CASKKAGGYTF
>14|TRBJ1-4|NA|NA|TRBV7-2
TGTGCCAGCAGTACCGACAGGCATAATGAAAAACTGTTTTTT
CASSTDRHNEKLFF
>15|TRBJ1-4|NA|NA|TRBV13
TGTGCCAGCAGCTTAGGCCGAGGATTAAATGAAAAACTGTTTTTT
CASSLGRGLNEKLFF
>15|TRBJ1-1|once|TRBD1|TRBV5-5
TGTGCCAGCAGCTTGATTCAGGGGGCGAACACTGAAGCTTTCTTT
CASSLIQGANTEAFF
>17|TRBJ1-4|NA|TRBD1|TRBV7-9
TGTGCCAGCAGCTTCTCAGGGGGGAGGGCAACTAATGAAAAACTGTTTTTT
CASSFSGGRATNEKLFF
>16|TRBJ1-2|NA|NA|TRBV19
TGTGCCAGTAGTATTGGGGGGCTCCAAGGGCCACCCGGCTACACCTTC
CASSIGGLQGPPGYTF
>12|TRBJ2-7|NA|TRBD1|TRBV15
TGTGCCACCAGACAGGGGATAAACGGGCAGTACTTC
CATRQGINGQYF
>17|TRBJ1-6|NA|NA|TRBV4-3
TGCGCCAGCAGCCAGAGGTCGTCTTCGCTAGGTAATTCACCCCTCCACTTT
CASSQRSSSLGNSPLHF
>15|TRBJ2-3|NA|NA|TRBV30
TGTGCCTGGAGGTGGACTGTAAATCCCACAGATACGCAGTATTTT
CAWRWTVNPTDTQYF
>15|TRBJ2-6|NA|TRBD2|TRBV23-1
TGCCCCCCACGGGGAGGGTTAACTGGGGCCAACGTCCTGACTTTC
CPPRGGLTGANVLTF
>16|TRBJ2-5|NA|TRBD2|TRBV7-8
TGTGCCAGCAGCTTACAGCGGGGGGCCACGGGGGAGACCCAGTACTTC
CASSLQRGATGETQYF
>11|TRBJ2-1|NA|NA|TRBV6-6
TGTGCCACCAGTGGGCGCAATGAGCAGTTCTTC
CATSGRNEQFF
>16|TRBJ1-2|NA|TRBD1|TRBV4-3
TGCGCCAGCAGCCAAGAAGGGACAGGTTCGCCCTATGGCTACACCTTC
CASSQEGTGSPYGYTF
>12|TRBJ2-2|NA|NA|TRBV30
TGTGCCTGGAGTGGGAACACCGGGGAGCTGTTTTTT
CAWSGNTGELFF
>15|TRBJ2-3|once|TRBD2|TRBV29-1
TGCAGCGTTGGAGGACTAGCGGGGCTCACAGATACGCAGTATTTT
CSVGGLAGLTDTQYF
>16|TRBJ2-7|NA|NA|TRBV23-1
TGCGCCAGCAGTCAAAAATTTCGGACCGAAGGTGACGAGCAGTACTTC
CASSQKFRTEGDEQYF
>16|TRBJ2-1|NA|TRBD2|TRBV10-3
TGTGCCATCAGTATTGGAGCTAGCGGGGGGGCCGGTGAGCAGTTCTTC
CAISIGASGGAGEQFF